These 13 T cell receptor beta chains originate from one sample sequenced in a study of blood T cell repertoires in COVID-19. The repertoire was sequenced with immunoSEQ multiplex PCR; TCRdb's copy has only in-frame clones and lacks some. The sample gives 400,000 to 450,000 clones, more than 70% of which show up once; around an eighth is in the top ten. Sequencing was carried out using peripheral blood. These TCRs come from a woman aged 45-59 years with COVID-19, enrolled during active disease.

The chain combines TRBV6-2 or TRBV6-3 with TRBJ2-7; possible D gene TRBD2, 6 bases. Trimming stripped 4 bases from V and 1 base from J, with 14 bases between. The length of the CDR3 is 15 residues. Germline V gives CDR1 MNHEY, CDR2 SVGEGT. The CDR3 spells CASSFSGTLSYEQYF. The CDR3 nucleotides read TGTGCCAGCAGTTTCTCCGGGACTCTATCCTACGAGCAGTACTTC.

The chain recombines TRBV19 with TRBJ1-2; 11 bases match TRBD1. This CDR3 is built from 15 residues. Germline assignment: CDR1 LNHDA and CDR2 SQIVND (reference sequence). Trimming cost V 7 bases and J 4 bases; bases outside gene matches: 8. This chain's CDR3 is CASISGTGGLYGYTF. CDR3 bases: TGTGCCAGTATCTCGGGGACAGGGGGACTCTATGGCTACACCTTC.

The chain has TRBV19 and TRBJ2-1; D is unclear. The V gene's germline CDR1 is LNHDA and CDR2 SQIVND (reference sequence). Trimming removed 7 bases at V and 6 bases at J, with 16 bases between. The CDR3 runs to 14 residues. CDR3 region: CASTQDQVRNEQFF. The CDR3, as DNA: TGTGCCAGTACCCAGGATCAGGTTCGCAATGAGCAGTTCTTC.

This sequence joins TRBV5-1 and TRBJ2-2; 11 nucleotides align to TRBD2. The ends lost 0 bases at V and 0 bases at J; junction bases unmatched: 4. Germline CDR1 and CDR2: SGHRS and YFSETQ. The CDR3 contains 18 residues. For the CDR3, the DNA is TGCGCCAGCAGCTTGGCCGGGGGACTAGCGGCGAACACCGGGGAGCTGTTTTTT. This encodes CASSLAGGLAANTGELFF.

A single count supports this clone. The J gene is TRBJ1-6, the V gene TRBV6-1; D is unclear. From germline, CDR1 is MNHNS and CDR2 SASEGT. Trimming left V 3 bases short and J 3 bases short, with 6 bases between. The CDR3 contains 14 residues. CDR3 nucleotide sequence: TGTGCCAGCAGTGACAGGCTCTATAATTCACCCCTCCACTTT. Translated, it gives CASSDRLYNSPLHF.

This clone was picked up a small number of times. The chain joins TRBV6-5 to TRBJ1-2; D remains unclear. V lost 7 bases and J 8 bases, leaving 14 bases between the germline ends. Germline V lookup: CDR1 MNHEY, CDR2 SVGAGI. This CDR3 is 12 amino acids long. CDR3 sequence: CASIKPPVGYTF. Written as DNA, the CDR3 is TGTGCCAGCATTAAACCTCCGGTAGGCTACACCTTC.

The chain employs TRBV30 and TRBJ2-1, with 7 bases identical to TRBD2. The CDR3 loop spans 14 amino acids. Germline V lookup: CDR1 GTSNPN, CDR2 SVGIG (reference sequence). Trimming cost V 0 bases and J 5 bases; bases outside gene matches: 4. Here the CDR3 DNA reads TGTGCCTGGAGTGTCCCGGGACTACACAATGAGCAGTTCTTC. Translated: CAWSVPGLHNEQFF.

The genes are TRBV5-4 and TRBJ2-7, with D possibly TRBD1 on 5 matching bases. CDR1 and CDR2 (germline): SGHNT, YYREEE (reference sequence). V lost 1 base, J lost 1 base, and 9 bases lay in between. This CDR3 has 14 residues. CDR3 residues: CASSLRGKSYEQYF. The CDR3 DNA is TGTGCCAGCAGCTTGAGGGGAAAGTCCTACGAGCAGTACTTC.

The V gene is TRBV25-1, the J gene TRBJ1-1; D not resolved. Germline CDR1 MGHDK, CDR2 SYGVNS. CDR3 length: 16 amino acids. V was cut by 2 bases and J by 7 bases, with 20 bases left in between. The CDR3 nucleotides read TGTGCCAGCAGTGAACCCAAGAGGGTATGGACGGATGAAGCTTTCTTT. It encodes CASSEPKRVWTDEAFF.

This clone was observed once. This sample also contains other DNA sequences that code for the same CDR3. This chain joins TRBV12-3 or TRBV12-4 and TRBJ2-5; TRBD2 agrees at 7 bases. The CDR3 runs 13 residues. V trimming: 1 base; J trimming: 4 bases; junction bases outside the gene matches: 0. The CDR3 DNA reads as TGTGCCAGCAGTTTAGGGGGGGGAGAGACCCAGTACTTC. It specifies CASSLGGGETQYF.

The CDR3 bases are TGTGCCAGCAGTGGGGGTGTAATGTCGGGGGACGAGCAGTACTTC. Translated, it gives CASSGGVMSGDEQYF. The V and J genes are TRBV2 and TRBJ2-7; possibly TRBD2 for D (6 bases). Trimming removed 4 bases at V and 5 bases at J, with 18 bases between. The CDR3 covers 15 residues. Germline V lookup: CDR1 SNHLY, CDR2 FYNNEI.

The chain employs TRBV2 and TRBJ2-1; possible D gene TRBD2, 7 bases. Germline-derived CDR1 and CDR2 are SNHLY and FYNNEI. The CDR3 extends over 13 amino acids. The ends were cut back, 6 bases at V and 9 bases at J, with 15 bases in the middle. The CDR3 bases are TGTGCCAGCAGGAGGGGGGGCCAGGGTGAGCAGTTCTTC. Amino acids: CASRRGGQGEQFF.

The chain joins TRBV5-4 to TRBJ1-3; D might be TRBD1 (5 bases). This CDR3 has 15 residues. Germline assignment: CDR1 SGHNT and CDR2 YYREEE (reference sequence). Trimming shortened V by 3 bases and J by 0 bases, and 10 bases separated the two germline ends. CDR3 bases: TGTGCCAGCAGCTCGACAGCCTTCTCTGGAAACACCATATATTTT. It translates to CASSSTAFSGNTIYF.